These 21 T cell receptor beta chains share one sample of origin, sequenced in a study of PD-1 blockade in mismatch repair-deficient tumors. Sequencing was performed with immunoSEQ multiplex PCR; in TCRdb, only in-frame clones are kept and a portion is missing. Of 15,000 or so clones listed, 84% are singletons. The source material was PBMCs, sampled before pembrolizumab treatment. Source of these receptors: an adult with mismatch repair-deficient cancer.

The J gene is TRBJ1-2, the V gene TRBV19; 12 nucleotides agree with TRBD1. Germline CDR1 is LNHDA and CDR2 is SQIVND (reference sequence). The CDR3 has 17 amino acids. Trimming removed 9 bases from V and 4 bases from J; junction bases left unmatched: 15. The CDR3 here is CARSSVGTGGASYGYTF. As DNA, the CDR3 is TGTGCCAGGAGTTCAGTCGGGACAGGGGGCGCCTCCTATGGCTACACCTTC.

The chain carries TRBV6-1 and TRBJ2-1; 7 bases map to TRBD1. The CDR3 covers 11 residues. V gave up 11 bases and J gave up 9 bases; unmatched junction bases: 7. The V gene's germline CDR1 is MNHNS and CDR2 SASEGT. The CDR3 loop reads CASGAGGEQFF. The CDR3 DNA is TGTGCCTCCGGGGCAGGGGGTGAGCAGTTCTTC.

This chain links TRBV30 with TRBJ2-5; D might be TRBD2 (6 bases). This CDR3 has 13 residues. With 3 bases removed from V and 2 bases from J, the gap between germline ends came to 10 bases. The germline V gene encodes CDR1 GTSNPN and CDR2 SVGIG (reference sequence). The DNA of the CDR3 is TGTGCCTGGAGGGGACTCGATCAAGAGACCCAGTACTTC. Translating gives CAWRGLDQETQYF.

As regards this clone: The germline gene is not matched at one end of the junction; a read error may be the cause. The V gene is TRBV7-2, the J gene TRBJ1-2, with 10 positions matching TRBD1. The CDR3 has 18 amino acids. CDR1 is SGHTA and CDR2 is FQGNSA in the germline V gene. For the CDR3, the DNA is TGTGTCAGCAGCTTGGGACAGGGGAGACCTACACCCCCGGGCGGTGGCGCCTTC. Protein sequence: CVSSLGQGRPTPPGGGAF.

This sequence joins TRBV6-6 and TRBJ2-3; maybe TRBD2 (6 bases). The length of the CDR3 is 15 residues. V shed 6 bases and J shed 3 bases, with 16 bases lying between them. Germline CDR1 MNHNY, CDR2 SVGAGI (reference sequence). The CDR3 here is CASSPNVGRTDTQYF. DNA for the CDR3: TGTGCCAGCAGCCCCAATGTAGGGAGGACAGATACGCAGTATTTT.

Points on this clone: The CDR3 ends on some other residue instead of the conserved phenylalanine or tryptophan, so this is likely a read error. The chain carries TRBV27 and TRBJ2-7; 7 bases agree with TRBD1. CDR3 length: 13 amino acids. CDR1 is MNHEY, CDR2 SMNVEV, per germline (reference sequence). Trimming at V came to 5 bases and at J to 6 bases, leaving 7 bases not matched to a gene. CDR3 bases: TGTGCCAGCAGTACGACAGGGTGGGGCGAGCAGTACCTC. Its protein product is CASSTTGWGEQYL.

The chain carries TRBV9 and TRBJ2-5, with TRBD2 as a possible D gene (6 bases). Germline V gene sequence: CDR1 SGDLS, CDR2 YYNGEE. The V and J ends lost 4 bases and 0 bases respectively, with 10 bases between them. This CDR3 spans 14 amino acids. The CDR3 is CASSPRDYQETQYF. For the CDR3, the DNA is TGTGCCAGCAGCCCTCGGGACTACCAAGAGACCCAGTACTTC.

V gene TRBV30 combines with J gene TRBJ1-1, with 9 bases that match TRBD1. The CDR3 runs 13 residues. V lost 3 bases, J lost 7 bases, and 6 bases stayed unmatched. The germline CDR1 and CDR2 sequences are GTSNPN and SVGIG (reference sequence). CDR3 loop: CAWSPGQGNEAFF. CDR3 DNA: TGTGCCTGGAGCCCCGGACAGGGGAATGAAGCTTTCTTT.

The CDR3 is CSANRGGGQETQYF. DNA of the CDR3: TGCAGCGCCAACAGGGGTGGAGGCCAAGAGACCCAGTACTTC. The V and J genes are TRBV29-1 and TRBJ2-5; TRBD1 agrees at 7 bases. Per germline, CDR1 SQVTM and CDR2 ANQGSEA. J lost 1 base, V lost 7 bases, and 9 bases had no gene match. The CDR3 sequence is 14 residues long. The variable domain in full, with the rest retrieved from reference TRBV29-1 and TRBJ2-5, is SAVISQKPSRDICQRGTSLTIQCQVDSQVTMMFWYRQQPGQSLTLIATANQGSEATYESGFVIDKFPISRPNLTFSTLTVSNMSPEDSSIYLCSANRGGGQETQYFGPGTRLLVL.

The chain carries TRBV4-1 and TRBJ2-5; 15 bases line up with TRBD2. CDR1 is MGHRA and CDR2 is YSYEKL in the germline V gene. The CDR3 contains 18 residues. The J segment lost 5 bases and the V segment lost 0 bases, leaving 7 bases of the junction unmatched. The CDR3 sequence: CASSQDPGLAGGYETQYF. CDR3 nucleotides: TGCGCCAGCAGCCAAGATCCGGGACTAGCGGGAGGCTACGAGACCCAGTACTTC.

This chain links TRBV27 with TRBJ2-5; D uncertain. The CDR3 has 13 amino acids. Germline V CDR1 and CDR2: MNHEY, SMNVEV (reference sequence). Trimming stripped 2 bases from V and 3 bases from J, with 7 bases between. Here the CDR3 DNA reads TGTGCCAGCAGTTTAGCGAATAAAGAGACCCAGTACTTC. Protein sequence: CASSLANKETQYF.

The chain combines TRBV12-5 with TRBJ2-1; D ambiguous. Germline V lookup: CDR1 LGHNT, CDR2 FRNRAP. There are 15 residues in the CDR3. Trimming pared 6 bases from V and 2 bases from J, leaving 14 bases between. The DNA for the CDR3 is TGTGCTAGTGGACCCGGTGGCAGCCCCTACAATGAGCAGTTCTTC. It yields the protein CASGPGGSPYNEQFF. Based on the CDR3 plus reference TRBV12-5 and TRBJ2-1, the full variable domain is DARVTQTPRHKVTEMGQEVTMRCQPILGHNTVFWYRQTMMQGLELLAYFRNRAPLDDSGMPKDRFSAEMPDATLATLKIQPSEPRDSAVYFCASGPGGSPYNEQFFGPGTRLTVL.

V gene TRBV21-1 combines with J gene TRBJ1-2; the table's D call, TRBD1, has no DNA check behind it. TRBV21-1 is a pseudogene segment. This CDR3 spans 19 amino acids. The CDR3 nucleotides read TGTGCCAACTCGGAAAACTCCGGTGGACAGGGGTCGGTTAACTATGGCTACACCTTC. This gives the protein CANSENSGGQGSVNYGYTF.

This rearrangement joins TRBV11-2 to TRBJ2-7; 8 positions agree with TRBD1. Losses at the gene ends were 3 bases for V and 3 bases for J; bases not matched to a gene: 4. The CDR3 is 14 residues long. CDR1 is SGHAT, CDR2 FQNNGV, per germline. The CDR3 sequence: CASSFSDRDYEQYF. The DNA for the CDR3 is TGTGCCAGCAGCTTTTCGGACAGGGACTACGAGCAGTACTTC.

This sequence joins TRBV29-1 and TRBJ2-6, with 7 bases that match TRBD2. The germline CDR1 and CDR2 sequences are SQVTM and ANQGSEA. There are 15 residues in the CDR3. V lost 7 bases to trimming and J lost 0 bases; unmatched junction nucleotides: 6. The CDR3 sequence is CSARDYSSGANVLTF. The CDR3 DNA reads TGCAGCGCCCGGGACTATAGCTCTGGGGCCAACGTCCTGACTTTC.

The table lists this clone with a count of one. The chain joins TRBV19 to TRBJ2-2; 8 positions match TRBD1. The J segment lost 0 bases and the V segment lost 3 bases, leaving 6 bases of the junction unmatched. CDR1 and CDR2 from the germline V gene are LNHDA and SQIVND (reference sequence). The CDR3 runs to 17 residues. The DNA for the CDR3 is TGTGCCAGTAGTATCGTTCAGGGGGCGGCGAACACCGGGGAGCTGTTTTTT. Translated: CASSIVQGAANTGELFF. Together with reference TRBV19 and TRBJ2-2, the CDR3 gives the full variable domain: DGGITQSPKYLFRKEGQNVTLSCEQNLNHDAMYWYRQDPGQGLRLIYYSQIVNDFQKGDIAEGYSVSREKKESFPLTVTSAQKNPTAFYLCASSIVQGAANTGELFFGEGSRLTVL.

V is TRBV5-1 and J is TRBJ2-1; D is ambiguous. This CDR3 spans 14 amino acids. V was clipped by 5 bases and J by 0 bases, with 9 bases between them. Looked up from germline, CDR1 is SGHRS and CDR2 is YFSETQ. DNA of the CDR3: TGCGCCAGCAGTTGGGCTAGCTCCTACAATGAGCAGTTCTTC. Protein product: CASSWASSYNEQFF.

J is TRBJ2-3 and V is TRBV7-6; 9 nucleotides align to TRBD2. The CDR3 is 15 residues long. V shed 2 bases, J shed 3 bases, and the junction held 3 bases outside the gene matches. CDR1 and CDR2 (germline): SGHVS, FNYEAQ. The CDR3 DNA reads as TGTGCCAGCAGCTTAAGTAGCGGGAGAACAGATACGCAGTATTTT. Protein sequence: CASSLSSGRTDTQYF.

This chain connects TRBV19 to TRBJ1-1; no firm D call. The CDR3 contains 14 residues. Germline V gene lookup returns CDR1 LNHDA and CDR2 SQIVND (reference sequence). The ends were cut back, 3 bases at V and 1 base at J, with 9 bases in the middle. The CDR3 DNA is TGTGCCAGTAGTATGGGCCCCGCGAACACTGAAGCTTTCTTT. As protein: CASSMGPANTEAFF. Combining the CDR3 with reference TRBV19 and TRBJ1-1 gives the whole variable domain DGGITQSPKYLFRKEGQNVTLSCEQNLNHDAMYWYRQDPGQGLRLIYYSQIVNDFQKGDIAEGYSVSREKKESFPLTVTSAQKNPTAFYLCASSMGPANTEAFFGQGTRLTVV.

The V gene is TRBV7-9, the J gene TRBJ2-3, with 10 bases lining up with TRBD2. The junction had 5 bases not matched to a gene; V was cut back by 0 bases and J by 8 bases. Per germline, CDR1 SEHNR and CDR2 FQNEAQ (reference sequence). The CDR3 spans 15 residues. CDR3 DNA: TGTGCCAGCAGCTTAGCGCAAGCGGGAGGGGGTACGCAGTATTTT. It is translated as CASSLAQAGGGTQYF.

The chain combines TRBV6-5 with TRBJ1-3; TRBD1 matches at 7 bases. The CDR3 has 14 residues. J was trimmed by 0 bases and V by 11 bases; bases with no gene match: 7. The germline V gene encodes CDR1 MNHEY and CDR2 SVGAGI. This CDR3 reads CAARGSNSGNTIYF. As DNA, the CDR3 is TGTGCCGCCAGGGGGTCGAACTCTGGAAACACCATATATTTT.